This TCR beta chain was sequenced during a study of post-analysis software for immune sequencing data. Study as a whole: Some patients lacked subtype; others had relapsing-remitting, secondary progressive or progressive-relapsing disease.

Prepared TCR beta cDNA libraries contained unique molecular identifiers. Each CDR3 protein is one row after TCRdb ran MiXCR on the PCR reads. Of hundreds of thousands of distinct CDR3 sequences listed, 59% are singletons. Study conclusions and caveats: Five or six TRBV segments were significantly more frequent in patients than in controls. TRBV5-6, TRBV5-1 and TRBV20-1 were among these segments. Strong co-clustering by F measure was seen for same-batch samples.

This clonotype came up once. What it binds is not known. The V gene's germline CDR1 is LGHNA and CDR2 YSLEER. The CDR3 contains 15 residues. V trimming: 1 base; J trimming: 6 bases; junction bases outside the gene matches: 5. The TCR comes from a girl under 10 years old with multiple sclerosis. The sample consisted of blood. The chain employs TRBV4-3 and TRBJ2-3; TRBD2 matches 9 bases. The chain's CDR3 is CASSQASGAMDTQYF. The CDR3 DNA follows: TGCGCCAGCAGCCAAGCTAGCGGGGCGATGGATACGCAGTATTTT.